This note documents a single TCR beta chain sequence. The antigen is undetermined. The germline V gene has CDR1 MNHEY and CDR2 SVGEGT. The CDR3 is made up of 14 amino acids. The researchers produced TCR beta cDNA from around 0.5 ug total RNA with a constant-region primer. Slightly modified ARM-PCR with three nested multiplex PCR rounds yielded TCR beta libraries. The study ran its first two PCR rounds for 9 to 10 cycles each, using TRBV1-TRBV30 forward primers and a C-beta reverse primer. TCRdb itself ran the multiplex PCR reads through MiXCR, one entry per CDR3 protein. The table shows some 180,000 distinct CDR3 sequences, with around 85% occurring only once. This sample is part of a study of tumor-infiltrating lymphocytes in primary liver carcinoma. Study overall: The five patients, who were men and women, ranged in age from 30 to 69 years. Tumors were staged T1-T3 N0M0 and measured about 4 to 11 cm across. Study findings and constraints: The study found tumor-adjacent and tumor-blood pairs overlapped less than tumor region pairs.

Between roughly 20 and 32 mg of unsorted bulk tissue served as the source from which RNA and DNA were co-extracted. Source material: tumor tissue from primary liver carcinoma. This clonotype was obtained from a middle-aged man with primary liver carcinoma and hepatitis B virus infection. This chain joins TRBV6-2 or TRBV6-3 and TRBJ2-3; 7 bases are shared with TRBD2. This CDR3 reads CVSSYTLAEGPEYF. As DNA, the CDR3 is TGTGTGAGCAGTTACACCCTAGCGGAAGGCCCAGAGTATTTT.